This T cell receptor beta chain was identified in a study of blood T cell repertoires in COVID-19. Overall study: The United States, Italy and Spain provided the acute and convalescent COVID-19 samples. The analysed material was cDNA or gDNA that came from T cells, B-cell-depleted T cells, or PBMCs.

Looked up from germline, CDR1 is MDHEN and CDR2 is SYDVKM. The CDR3 is made up of 15 amino acids. V dropped 7 bases and J dropped 7; count of bases not matched to a gene: 13. This clone has only one observation. Per the original data handling: Amplification of reference gene primers provided the estimated nucleated cell counts. Generated by immunoSEQ multiplex PCR, the TCRdb table keeps only in-frame clones and is missing some. The V and J calls and the clone size are those of that table, but D and trimming were determined from the DNA. The table shows over 200,000 clones, with approximately 79% occurring only once.

The specimen was peripheral blood. The sequence was obtained from a human donor in a cohort sampled during active COVID-19. V and J are TRBV28 and TRBJ1-5, with TRBD1 matching 7 bases. In DNA form, the CDR3 reads TGTGCCAGCACCACCAAACAGGGGAATTGGCAGCCCCAGCATTTT. Encoded protein: CASTTKQGNWQPQHF.